This record concerns one T cell receptor (beta chain) sequence. Sequencing used immunoSEQ multiplex PCR; TCRdb keeps in-frame clones, though not all of them. Of about 480,000 clones detected, 70% to 90% appear once; the ten largest clones hold nearly 2%. V trimming: 0 bases; J trimming: 0 bases; junction bases outside the gene matches: 2. This CDR3 comprises 18 residues. CDR1 and CDR2 (germline): LNHDA, SQIVND (reference sequence). The data were obtained in a study of blood T cell repertoires in COVID-19. Study summary: PBMCs, B-cell-depleted T cells, or T cells provided the cDNA or gDNA that made up the material.

The specimen sequenced was PBMCs or T cells enriched from blood (not recorded which). The receptor's source is a woman between 18 and 30 years old with acute COVID-19. The chain uses TRBV19 and TRBJ2-1; 13 bases map to TRBD2. The CDR3 DNA is TGTGCCAGTAGTATAGAAACTAGCGGGGGGGCCTCCTACAATGAGCAGTTCTTC. Translation: CASSIETSGGASYNEQFF.